This entry lists 23 T cell receptor beta chains sequenced from one sample in a study of blood T cell repertoires in COVID-19 (TCRdb year 2020). The library relied on the immunoSEQ multiplex PCR assay. Sourced from immuneACCESS, this table was stored by TCRdb with only in-frame sequences that have V and J called. A share of the clones is absent; for the studies checked, an unresolved V gene accounts for under half, and the remainder has no known explanation. The sample profile shows around 99,000 clones; 80% of them were found once. Approximately 9% of the sample is held by the ten biggest clonotypes. Sequenced material: peripheral blood. The receptors shown here come from a man in his fifties who had recovered from COVID-19.

There are a few counts of this clone. The J gene is TRBJ2-7, the V gene TRBV6-4; 9 bases align to TRBD1. This CDR3 has 18 residues. Germline values: CDR1 MRHNA, CDR2 SNTAGT. V shed 4 bases and J 6 bases; nucleotides not matched to a gene: 19. CDR3 loop: CASSASGDRAVFRIEQYF. Here the CDR3 DNA reads TGTGCCAGCAGTGCCTCGGGGGACAGGGCCGTCTTCCGGATCGAGCAGTACTTC.

The V gene is TRBV6-6, the J gene TRBJ2-3; possibly TRBD1 for D (5 bases). CDR1 is MNHNY, CDR2 SVGAGI, per germline (reference sequence). This CDR3 is built from 16 residues. The V end was cut by 6 bases, the J end by 1 base, with 17 bases between. For the CDR3, the DNA is TGTGCCAGCAGAGCGACAAGACAGCCTCGCACAGATACGCAGTATTTT. Residues: CASRATRQPRTDTQYF.

The chain has TRBV11-2 and TRBJ2-5; D may be TRBD2 (5 bases). V lost 5 bases and J lost 5, with 24 bases in between. CDR1 and CDR2 (germline): SGHAT, FQNNGV. This CDR3 contains 17 residues. The CDR3 DNA reads as TGTGCCAGCAGCCTCGCCCCGTTGGGGTGGGAGAGGGAGACCCAGTACTTC. It codes for CASSLAPLGWERETQYF.

The chain combines TRBV6-5 with TRBJ1-2; D is unclear. Between the trimmed V and J ends, which lost 6 bases and 10 bases, there was a span of 18 bases. The CDR3 is made up of 13 amino acids. Germline CDR1 MNHEY, CDR2 SVGAGI. In DNA, the CDR3 is TGTGCCAGCAGCCCAATAAATACCGAACTCTACACCTTC. Translation: CASSPINTELYTF.

V usage is TRBV5-5 and J usage is TRBJ1-5; D is possibly TRBD1 (5 bases). V lost 4 bases and J 7 bases, leaving 21 bases between the germline ends. Germline CDR1 SGHKS, CDR2 YYEKEE (reference sequence). This CDR3 has 16 residues. This chain's CDR3 is CASSDGGEAFGQPQHF. In DNA form, the CDR3 reads TGTGCCAGCAGCGATGGGGGGGAGGCTTTCGGGCAGCCCCAGCATTTT.

The chain combines TRBV21-1 with TRBJ1-3; no check of the table's D call, TRBD1, against the DNA was made. TRBV21-1 is a pseudogene segment. The CDR3 runs to 19 residues. The CDR3 sequence is CASILISGTGSYPGNTIYF. CDR3 DNA sequence: TGTGCCAGCATCTTAATCTCCGGGACAGGGAGTTACCCTGGAAACACCATATATTTT.

This rearrangement joins TRBV19 to TRBJ1-5, with TRBD1 matching 8 bases. Germline trimming cut 11 bases from V and 7 bases from J; bases unmatched to any gene: 10. CDR1 and CDR2 from the germline V gene are LNHDA and SQIVND (reference sequence). The CDR3 is 13 amino acids. This chain's CDR3 is CACGQGRNQPQHF. DNA of the CDR3: TGTGCCTGCGGACAGGGACGAAACCAGCCCCAGCATTTT.

The chain combines TRBV28 with TRBJ2-7; 9 nucleotides agree with TRBD1. The V segment lost 6 bases and the J segment 5 bases; nucleotides outside the gene matches: 20. CDR3 length: 18 amino acids. Germline CDR1 MDHEN, CDR2 SYDVKM. In DNA form, the CDR3 reads TGTGCCAGCAGCGCAATTGCGGGACAGGGCCGCGGGGCCCACGAGCAGTACTTC. This sequence encodes CASSAIAGQGRGAHEQYF.

In its sample, this clone was seen a few times. This chain links TRBV13 with TRBJ2-1, with D possibly being TRBD2 (6 bases). Trimming shortened V by 4 bases and J by 0 bases, and 10 bases separated the two germline ends. CDR1 and CDR2 from the germline V gene are PRHDT and FYEKMQ (reference sequence). The CDR3 has 15 residues. The CDR3 reads CASSSGTPSYNEQFF. The CDR3 coding sequence is TGTGCCAGCAGCTCCGGGACTCCCTCCTACAATGAGCAGTTCTTC.

The rearrangement uses TRBV10-1 and TRBJ2-3; unclear D gene. The CDR3 length is 14 residues. CDR1 is WNHNN, CDR2 SYGVQD, per germline (reference sequence). Trimming cost V 3 bases and J 2 bases, with 9 bases left between them. This CDR3 is CASSEFSITDTQYF. CDR3 in DNA: TGCGCCAGCAGTGAATTCTCTATCACAGATACGCAGTATTTT.

Notes on this clone: The same CDR3 arises from other DNA sequences in this sample as well. V is TRBV18 and J is TRBJ2-6; TRBD1 matches at 10 bases. V gave up 3 bases and J gave up 0 bases; unmatched junction bases: 5. This CDR3 is built from 18 residues. From germline, CDR1 is KGHSH and CDR2 LQKENI. CDR3 sequence (DNA): TGTGCCAGCTCACCCGGACAGGGGGGTAGCTCTGGGGCCAACGTCCTGACTTTC. It yields the protein CASSPGQGGSSGANVLTF. The complete variable domain, with remaining parts taken from reference TRBV18 and TRBJ2-6, reads NAGVMQNPRHLVRRRGQEARLRCSPMKGHSHVYWYRQLPEEGLKFMVYLQKENIIDESGMPKERFSAEFPKEGPSILRIQQVVRGDSAAYFCASSPGQGGSSGANVLTFGAGSRLTVL.

The chain uses TRBV7-7 and TRBJ2-2, with 12 positions matching TRBD2. V dropped 3 bases and J dropped 7; count of bases not matched to a gene: 9. This CDR3 region has 17 residues. Germline CDR1 SSHAT, CDR2 FNYEAQ (reference sequence). The CDR3 DNA sequence: TGTGCCAGCAGCTTTAGACTAGCGGGAGTCGCCCACGGGGAGCTGTTTTTT. Residues: CASSFRLAGVAHGELFF.

This clone has a count of ten or more. J is TRBJ1-4 and V is TRBV21-1; TRBD1 is the table's D call and was not checked against the DNA. TRBV21-1 is shown as a pseudogene. There are 13 residues in the CDR3. The CDR3 loop reads CASRKGAKEKLFF. The DNA of the CDR3 is TGTGCCAGCAGAAAAGGGGCGAAGGAAAAACTGTTTTTT.

The chain employs TRBV9 and TRBJ2-7, with 11 bases matching TRBD2. The CDR3 is 15 residues long. The germline gives CDR1 SGDLS, CDR2 YYNGEE. J lost 3 bases, V lost 4 bases, and 6 bases had no gene match. The CDR3 spells CASSLTSGGFYEQYF. The CDR3 region has the DNA TGTGCCAGCAGCCTTACTAGCGGGGGCTTCTACGAGCAGTACTTC.

The chain recombines TRBV7-2 with TRBJ2-7; 7 bases align to TRBD1. The germline V gene has CDR1 SGHTA and CDR2 FQGNSA. This CDR3 is 15 amino acids long. Germline trimming cut 4 bases from V and 3 bases from J; bases unmatched to any gene: 9. CDR3 nucleotide sequence: TGTGCCAGCAGCTCCGGACCAGGGGGTGGCTACGAGCAGTACTTC. It yields the protein CASSSGPGGGYEQYF. Full variable domain (missing parts from reference TRBV7-2 and TRBJ2-7): GAGVSQSPSNKVTEKGKDVELRCDPISGHTALYWYRQSLGQGLEFLIYFQGNSAPDKSGLPSDRFSAERTGGSVSTLTIQRTQQEDSAVYLCASSSGPGGGYEQYFGPGTRLTVT.

This chain joins TRBV28 and TRBJ2-7; 7 bases agree with TRBD1. J gave up 1 base and V 7 bases, and 10 bases lay outside the gene matches. Germline CDR1 MDHEN, CDR2 SYDVKM. CDR3 size: 15 residues. CDR3 in amino acids: CASTIDRDPSYEQYF. In nucleotides, the CDR3 is TGTGCCAGCACCATTGACAGGGATCCTTCCTACGAGCAGTACTTC.

This clone was counted at least ten times. V is TRBV4-3 and J is TRBJ2-3; 8 positions agree with TRBD2. This CDR3 is built from 16 residues. J was trimmed by 4 bases and V by 3 bases; bases with no gene match: 9. Germline V lookup: CDR1 LGHNA, CDR2 YSLEER. The CDR3 bases are TGCGCCAGCAGCCAGTCTCCAGCGGGAGTTGCAGATACGCAGTATTTT. Protein product: CASSQSPAGVADTQYF.

This rearrangement joins TRBV1 to TRBJ1-3. TRBV1 is described as a pseudogene. This CDR3 region has 17 residues. The CDR3 bases are TGCACCAGCAGCCAACCCTATCGAATTCTCTCTGGAAACACCATATATTTT. Residues: CTSSQPYRILSGNTIYF.

In this sample, this clone turned up once. The J gene is TRBJ2-2, the V gene TRBV19; D may be TRBD2 (6 bases). The CDR3 has 14 amino acids. Per germline, CDR1 LNHDA and CDR2 SQIVND (reference sequence). V lost 5 bases, J lost 0 bases, and 7 bases lay in between. For the CDR3, the DNA is TGTGCCAGTAGTCGGGACTCGAACACCGGGGAGCTGTTTTTT. This codes for CASSRDSNTGELFF.

V is TRBV6-5 and J is TRBJ1-1; 7 positions match TRBD1. Trimming at V came to 4 bases and at J to 1 base, leaving 3 bases not matched to a gene. The CDR3 length is 14 residues. The germline gives CDR1 MNHEY, CDR2 SVGAGI. CDR3 nucleotides: TGTGCCAGCAGTTCCGGGACAGCGAACACTGAAGCTTTCTTT. Its translation: CASSSGTANTEAFF.

The chain is built from TRBV6-5 and TRBJ2-5; possibly TRBD2 for D (5 bases). Trimming removed 1 base at V and 2 bases at J, with 8 bases between. The CDR3 is 14 residues long. From germline, CDR1 is MNHEY and CDR2 SVGAGI. The CDR3 protein is CASSYYGKQETQYF. The CDR3 DNA reads as TGTGCCAGCAGTTACTACGGGAAGCAAGAGACCCAGTACTTC.

The chain has TRBV21-1 and TRBJ2-7; TRBD2 was called by the table and not checked on the DNA. TRBV21-1 represents a pseudogene. The CDR3 runs 17 residues. The CDR3 here is CASSKAPRTSGNHEQYF. CDR3 bases: TGTGCCAGCAGCAAAGCCCCCAGGACTAGCGGGAACCACGAGCAGTACTTC.

This clone has a count of ten or more. The genes are TRBV7-7 and TRBJ2-7, with D possibly being TRBD1 (5 bases). The CDR3 covers 13 residues. V lost 3 bases to trimming and J lost 6 bases, with 12 bases between them. Germline assignment: CDR1 SSHAT and CDR2 FNYEAQ (reference sequence). In DNA form, the CDR3 reads TGTGCCAGCAGCTTTAGTCAGGGCCGCGAGCAGTACTTC. It encodes CASSFSQGREQYF.